The T cell receptor (beta chain) under discussion was sequenced for a study of cytomegalovirus exposure and HLA in healthy donors. Across the whole study: A prior analysis found fewer than 120 million unique TCR beta sequences from roughly 180 million T cells.

The study ran its PCR with 60 Vbeta and 13 Jbeta primers. Here immunoSEQ multiplex PCR was the method, and the copy in TCRdb shows in-frame clones only, minus some. This sample has 100,000 or so clones; approximately 69% occur once, and the top ten carry approximately 3%. V lost 6 bases and J lost 6; bases outside the gene matches: 7. This CDR3 region has 15 residues. CDR1 is MNHNY and CDR2 is SVGAGI in the germline V gene (reference sequence). V gene TRBV6-6 combines with J gene TRBJ2-1; 11 bases map to TRBD2. The source of this sequence is a man aged 25-45 years in good health and CMV-seronegative. The sequenced sample consisted of PBMCs. The CDR3 DNA reads TGTGCCAGCAGCTATAGCGGGAGGGGCCGCAATGAGCAGTTCTTC. This encodes CASSYSGRGRNEQFF.